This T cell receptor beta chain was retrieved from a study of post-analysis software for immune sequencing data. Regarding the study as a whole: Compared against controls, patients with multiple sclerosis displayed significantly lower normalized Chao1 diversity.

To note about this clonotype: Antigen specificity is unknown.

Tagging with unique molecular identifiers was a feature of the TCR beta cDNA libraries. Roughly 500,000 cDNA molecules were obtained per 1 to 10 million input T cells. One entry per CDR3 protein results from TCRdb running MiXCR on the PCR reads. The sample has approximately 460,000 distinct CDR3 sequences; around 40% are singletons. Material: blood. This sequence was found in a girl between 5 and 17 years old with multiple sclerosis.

DNA for the CDR3: TGTGCCAGCAGCCCCCGGACAGGGTATGAGCAGTTCTTC. Its protein is CASSPRTGYEQFF. The V gene is TRBV9, the J gene TRBJ2-1; 8 nucleotides align to TRBD1. Germline-derived CDR1 and CDR2 are SGDLS and YYNGEE. The V and J ends lost 4 bases and 8 bases, in that order; junction bases with no gene match: 5. This CDR3 region has 13 residues.